The sample holds one count of the clone carrying this T cell receptor beta chain. The CDR3 is 16 residues long. Germline assignment: CDR1 SGHKS and CDR2 YYEKEE (reference sequence). Trimming removed 4 bases from V and 2 bases from J, with 17 bases in between. Measured with immunoSEQ multiplex PCR; TCRdb has only the in-frame clones, and not every one. Of roughly 2.2 million clones in the sample, around 92% were seen once. This sample was taken from a study of shared clonotypes between healthy human individuals. The V gene is TRBV5-5, the J gene TRBJ2-3; TRBD2 is a possible D gene (6 bases). Material for sequencing was naive CD4+ T cells from PBMCs. Subset of the sample: CD45RA+ positively selected. The clonotype comes from a man younger than 35 in good health. Some clones in this sample may be carry-over from other donors' samples. CDR3 protein: CASSPNRWDSTDTQYF. CDR3 in DNA: TGTGCCAGCAGCCCGAATCGATGGGACTCCACAGATACGCAGTATTTT. Based on the CDR3 plus reference TRBV5-5 and TRBJ2-3, the full variable domain is DAGVTQSPTHLIKTRGQQVTLRCSPISGHKSVSWYQQVLGQGPQFIFQYYEKEERGRGNFPDRFSARQFPNYSSELNVNALLLGDSALYLCASSPNRWDSTDTQYFGPGTRLTVL.